This entry features one T cell receptor (beta chain) sequence. Its binding antigen is unknown. The junction does not match germline at one end; this may be a read error. This sample's treatment or condition label indicates: approximately 9-day PBMC culture with coronavirus spike peptide pools or control peptides (ViraFEST assay). The ViraFEST assay was used in the study, in which antigen-specific T cells were expanded with peptide pools and expanded clonotypes were subsequently identified by TCR sequencing. Positive SARS-CoV-2 PCR tests in the convalescent patients dated from March to December 2020, before Alpha, Beta and Delta variants emerged in the United States. PBMCs were cultured at roughly 1.9 million per well in IMDM supplemented with roughly 5% human AB serum and about 9.6 IU/ml IL-2, with around 10 ug/ml peptide pools added. On days 3 and 7, half of the culture medium was replaced with fresh IL-2-containing medium. Once the cells had been in culture for about 10 days, the EasySep CD4+ T cell isolation kit was used to isolate CD4+ T cells by negative selection. PBMCs were separated from whole blood using Ficoll-Paque Plus gradient centrifugation and then either used fresh or cryopreserved at -140C. Culture conditions were generally each tested in triplicate wells.

According to the germline V gene, CDR1 reads SGHAT and CDR2 reads FQNNGV. Its CDR3 holds 14 amino acids, cysteine through phenylalanine. Of the read, only the CDR3 DNA is kept; its 42 bases are in frame from base 1. This sample is drawn from a study of vaccination and CD4 T cells after COVID-19 (dated by TCRdb to the early 2020s). About the study as a whole: SARS-CoV-2 positivity had been established in the convalescent patients by nasal swab PCR, and mild disease was recorded in under ten of these patients and severe disease in one. Control cultures received a CEFX viral epitope pool as the positive control, an HIV-1 Nef peptide pool as the negative control, or no peptide. Post-COVID blood samples from convalescent patients were collected a median of approximately 100 days after diagnosis, with a range of roughly 35 to 180 days. Participants got two doses of the Pfizer-BioNTech BNT162b2 vaccine (n=8) or two doses of the Moderna mRNA-1273 vaccine (n=2). The time from the second vaccine dose to post-vaccine blood sampling had a median of around 72 days and ranged from about 12 to 250 days. Culture stimuli were overlapping spike peptide pools from SARS-CoV-2 and from the common cold coronaviruses HCoV-NL63, HCoV-OC43 and HCoV-229E. In some eleven COVID-19 convalescent patients and a few infection-naive healthy vaccine recipients, researchers compared the spike-specific CD4+ TCR repertoire from before mRNA vaccination with the repertoire from after. The convalescent cohort comprised six males and four females, including two Hispanic individuals, seven Caucasians, two Asians and one multiracial person. Overall study outcomes, separate from this receptor: Only a relatively small number of convalescent patients were included in the study, and early timepoints following natural infection were not analyzed. In convalescent patients, a median roughly 85% of post-vaccine SARS-CoV-2-reactive clones were detected only after vaccination, and vaccine-specific priming was suggested by this finding. Of the vaccine-specific clones in convalescent patients, 304 of 307, or nearly all, reacted only to SARS-CoV-2 spike and did not cross-react with common cold coronaviruses. Although the median number of SARS-CoV-2-reactive clonotypes went up from around 20 after infection to 35 to 40 after vaccination, the increase was not significant.

Library construction relied on PCR. DNA from cultured CD4+ T cells was subjected to TCR sequencing with the Oncomine TCR Beta short-read assay at the Johns Hopkins FTIC core. The QIAamp micro DNA kit was used to extract genomic DNA from the cultured CD4+ T cells. Oncomine TCR Beta libraries from cultured CD4+ T cells were pooled using unique dual indexes and sequenced on an Illumina iSeq 100. Regarding the original processing steps: Non-productive sequences were removed, and CDR3s that did not start with C, did not end with F or W, or were shorter than 7 amino acids were discarded. The MANAFEST web application was used to identify antigen-specific clonotypes by comparing peptide-stimulated wells against reference wells and other culture wells. An FDR below 0.05, an odds ratio above 5, and a productive frequency above 0.1% in at least two of three replicate wells were required for clones to be considered positive. A clonotype counted as cross-reactive if it showed significant expansion both in the SARS-CoV-2 spike wells and in at least one common cold coronavirus spike condition. CDR3 homology was assessed with Levenshtein distances (stringdist) and unrooted phylogenetic trees (ape) in R version 3.6.1. In-frame beta chains were kept once TCRdb had trimmed the public reads at Q25 with fastp and called clones with MiXCR. Each entry merges the rows of one CDR3 protein and shows their most common DNA and genes. The authors' filters were not applied to this entry. This sample is represented by about 13,000 distinct CDR3 sequences; roughly 50% of them were singletons. 24% of the sample is in the top ten clones.

Rearrangement joined TRBV11-2 to TRBJ2-5; a tentative D match to TRBD2 spans 5 bases. The sample taken for sequencing was CD4+ T cells from blood, cultured in vitro. This TCR was sampled from a human donor who had recovered from COVID-19. The nucleotides read TGTGCCGGCAGCTTAGCGACTTCCCAAGAGACCCAGTACTTC. The resulting protein is CAGSLATSQETQYF.